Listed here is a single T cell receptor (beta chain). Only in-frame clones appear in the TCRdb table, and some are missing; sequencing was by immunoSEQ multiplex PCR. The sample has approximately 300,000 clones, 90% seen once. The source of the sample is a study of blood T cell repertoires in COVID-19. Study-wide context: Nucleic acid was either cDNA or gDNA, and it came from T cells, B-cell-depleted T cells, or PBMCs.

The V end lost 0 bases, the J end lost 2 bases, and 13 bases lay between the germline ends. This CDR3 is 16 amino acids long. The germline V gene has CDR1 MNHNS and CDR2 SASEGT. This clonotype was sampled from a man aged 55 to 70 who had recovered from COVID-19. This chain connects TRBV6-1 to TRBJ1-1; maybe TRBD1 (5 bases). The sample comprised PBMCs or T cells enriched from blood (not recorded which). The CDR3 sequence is CASSEALNRLNTEAFF. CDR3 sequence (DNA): TGTGCCAGCAGTGAAGCGCTGAACAGGCTAAACACTGAAGCTTTCTTT.